The rows below give T cell receptor beta chains drawn from one sample of a study of shared T cell receptors in the human thymus. Sequencing was performed with immunoSEQ multiplex PCR; in TCRdb, only in-frame clones are kept and a portion is missing. The data contain hundreds of thousands of clones, about 84% of them singletons. The same data also contributed to another study, on human thymus T cells.

Input material: thymocytes. The receptors here all came from a boy in the first two years of life with a congenital heart defect. Both conserved end residues are part of each CDR3. Fields, in order: J gene, V gene, clone size, CDR3 protein. Rows may omit the clone size; those that give it use once, few, many or a size class.

J gene: TRBJ1-1; V gene: TRBV30; clone size: -; CDR3 protein: CAWRTTGGPTEAFF
J gene: TRBJ1-2; V gene: TRBV6-6; clone size: -; CDR3 protein: CASSYADREPRGGYTF
J gene: TRBJ1-3; V gene: TRBV10-1; clone size: once; CDR3 protein: CASTDNGQAGNTIYF
J gene: TRBJ1-1; V gene: TRBV5-6; clone size: -; CDR3 protein: CASGPVTGDTEAFF
J gene: TRBJ2-2; V gene: TRBV4-2; clone size: -; CDR3 protein: CASSHSNTGELFF
J gene: TRBJ1-2; V gene: TRBV4-1; clone size: -; CDR3 protein: CASSQVPRGPSGYTF
J gene: TRBJ1-5; V gene: TRBV28; clone size: -; CDR3 protein: CASSTTGTPSDVRVRHF
J gene: TRBJ2-1; V gene: TRBV28; clone size: -; CDR3 protein: CASSVSLSGRNLGPEQFF
J gene: TRBJ1-5; V gene: TRBV28; clone size: -; CDR3 protein: CASSYDRGSNQPQHF
J gene: TRBJ2-1; V gene: TRBV4-2; clone size: -; CDR3 protein: CASSQGPSGRAGNEQFF